This entry describes one TCR beta chain. Its target is unknown. In the naive CD8 group, cells lacked CD45RO and were positively selected for CCR7, so terminally differentiated effector memory CD45RA+ cells were left out. A deep-level run was used for the assay. TCRdb's copy holds only in-frame clones and misses some; the assay was immunoSEQ multiplex PCR. Seen here are some 2,000,000 clones, about 95% observed once, and the top ten hold around 1.1%. This record belongs to a study of shared clonotypes between healthy human individuals. About the research overall: CD4 naive cells filled three plates per donor, CD4 memory three, CD8 naive two and CD8 memory one.

Germline-derived CDR1 and CDR2 are MNHEY and SVGAGI. This CDR3 spans 12 amino acids. Trimming shortened V by 6 bases and J by 2 bases, and 8 bases separated the two germline ends. Findings and limits, study-wide: Researchers sampled blood only, noting tissue repertoires likely differ. Having only a few donors restricted how much genetic and exposure-history diversity was captured.

V usage is TRBV6-5 and J usage is TRBJ2-7, with D uncertain. This clonotype was obtained from a man younger than 35 in good health. Sequenced input: naive CD8+ T cells sorted from blood. The chain's CDR3 is CASRGVTYEQYF. The CDR3 nucleotides read TGTGCCAGCAGAGGAGTAACCTACGAGCAGTACTTC.